The 26 T cell receptor beta chains below were found in one sample sequenced in a study of cytomegalovirus exposure and HLA in healthy donors. Vbeta (60) and Jbeta (13) primers were used in the PCR. Assay used: immunoSEQ multiplex PCR; TCRdb lists only in-frame clones, some missing. The sample records tens of thousands of clones, 70% to 80% being singletons. Input material: PBMCs. The receptors stem from a middle-aged woman in good health and CMV-seropositive.

Here the CDR3 reads CATSRDRGLDYEQYF. The CDR3 nucleotides are TGTGCCACCAGCAGAGACAGGGGGCTAGACTACGAGCAGTACTTC. This chain uses TRBV15 with TRBJ2-7; 8 bases match TRBD1. CDR3 size: 15 residues. The V segment lost 0 bases and the J segment 3 bases; nucleotides outside the gene matches: 4. Germline CDR1 and CDR2: LNHNV and YYDKDF (reference sequence).

The rearrangement links TRBV27 to TRBJ1-6; TRBD1 agrees at 9 bases. Germline-derived CDR1 and CDR2 are MNHEY and SMNVEV (reference sequence). This CDR3 is 16 amino acids long. V was pared by 3 bases and J by 7 bases, with 7 bases of the junction left unmatched. CDR3 bases: TGTGCCAGCAGTTTCGCTCCCGGGACAGGGAATTCACCCCTCCACTTT. It yields the protein CASSFAPGTGNSPLHF.

The CDR3 DNA reads TGTGCCAGCAGTCGGAGGTCCGATACGCAGTATTTT. Protein product: CASSRRSDTQYF. The chain has TRBV27 and TRBJ2-3, with D possibly being TRBD2 (5 bases). This CDR3 is built from 12 residues. The V gene lost 5 bases and the J gene lost 6 bases, with 9 bases spanning the gap. Germline-derived CDR1 and CDR2 are MNHEY and SMNVEV (reference sequence).

V and J are TRBV27 and TRBJ2-6; D perhaps matches TRBD1 (6 bases). CDR1 and CDR2 from the germline V gene are MNHEY and SMNVEV (reference sequence). Trimming removed 3 bases from V and 1 base from J, with 13 bases in between. The CDR3 totals 17 residues. This chain's CDR3 is CASSLKPTGSGANVLTF. Here the CDR3 DNA reads TGTGCCAGCAGTTTGAAACCTACAGGGTCTGGGGCCAACGTCCTGACTTTC. The full variable domain, its missing parts supplied by reference TRBV27 and TRBJ2-6, is EAQVTQNPRYLITVTGKKLTVTCSQNMNHEYMSWYRQDPGLGLRQIYYSMNVEVTDKGDVPEGYKVSRKEKRNFPLILESPSPNQTSLYFCASSLKPTGSGANVLTFGAGSRLTVL.

The rearrangement uses TRBV7-2 and TRBJ1-5, with D maybe TRBD1 (5 bases). V gave up 5 bases and J gave up 6 bases, with 26 bases separating them. Germline CDR1 reads SGHTA; CDR2 reads FQGNSA. CDR3 length: 18 residues. In DNA form, the CDR3 reads TGTGCCAGCAGCACCCCCCGATACGGGGCGGCGGGGAGTCAGCCCCAGCATTTT. It translates to CASSTPRYGAAGSQPQHF.

This clone was detected once. The chain employs TRBV30 and TRBJ1-1, with D uncertain. The germline gives CDR1 GTSNPN, CDR2 SVGIG (reference sequence). This CDR3 region has 12 residues. The V end was cut by 4 bases, the J end by 1 base, with 7 bases between. The CDR3 DNA reads TGTGCCTGGAATTCCCAGAACACTGAAGCTTTCTTT. It specifies CAWNSQNTEAFF.

A few counts support this clone. The J gene is TRBJ2-7, the V gene TRBV19; TRBD2 might be the D (6 bases). V lost 0 bases and J lost 2, with 20 bases in between. The CDR3 length is 18 residues. Germline CDR1 reads LNHDA; CDR2 reads SQIVND (reference sequence). Here the CDR3 reads CASSIEDGGETGAYEQYF. The CDR3 region has the DNA TGTGCCAGTAGTATAGAGGACGGTGGAGAAACGGGGGCCTACGAGCAGTACTTC.

The gene calls are TRBV5-6 and TRBJ1-3; D possibly corresponds to TRBD1 (5 bases). V was pared by 0 bases and J by 11 bases, with 15 bases between. The CDR3 sequence is 14 residues long. Looked up from germline, CDR1 is SGHDT and CDR2 is YYEEEE. CDR3 in DNA: TGTGCCAGCAGCTTGGATTTACAGGACCAGGCCATATATTTT. This codes for CASSLDLQDQAIYF.

The V call is TRBV30, the J call TRBJ2-5; the match to TRBD2 covers 15 bases. CDR3 length: 15 amino acids. Germline V gene sequence: CDR1 GTSNPN, CDR2 SVGIG (reference sequence). The V and J ends lost 5 bases and 2 bases, in that order; junction bases with no gene match: 3. CDR3 DNA: TGTGCCTGGGGACTAGCGGGGGGGCCTCAAGAGACCCAGTACTTC. Protein sequence: CAWGLAGGPQETQYF.

This clone was picked up a small number of times. The chain recombines TRBV10-3 with TRBJ1-5; TRBD1 aligns across 9 bases. Unmatched junction bases numbered 4, after V lost 10 bases and J lost 3 bases. Germline V lookup: CDR1 ENHRY, CDR2 SYGVKD. The CDR3 is 13 residues long. The CDR3 protein is CATGTGINQPQHF. The CDR3 DNA reads as TGTGCCACCGGGACAGGGATCAATCAGCCCCAGCATTTT.

This clone has just a few counts. The V call is TRBV30, the J call TRBJ1-2; D gene ambiguous. Germline V CDR1 and CDR2: GTSNPN, SVGIG (reference sequence). The CDR3 is 14 amino acids. Trimming took 4 bases from V and 5 from J, leaving 17 bases between them. The CDR3 region has the DNA TGTGCCTGGACTCAGACCCACGGGTGGTATGGCTACACCTTC. It is translated as CAWTQTHGWYGYTF.

The rearrangement uses TRBV30 and TRBJ2-7; 9 bases align to TRBD1. The CDR3 has 14 amino acids. CDR1 is GTSNPN, CDR2 SVGIG, per germline (reference sequence). V trimming: 2 bases; J trimming: 0 bases; junction bases outside the gene matches: 2. The CDR3 protein is CAWSHRGLSYEQYF. Written as DNA, the CDR3 is TGTGCCTGGAGTCACAGGGGGCTCTCCTACGAGCAGTACTTC.

This sequence joins TRBV5-1 and TRBJ2-3; weak D call: TRBD2 (5 bases). CDR1 and CDR2 (germline): SGHRS, YFSETQ. V was pared by 0 bases and J by 8 bases, with 16 bases between. CDR3 length equals 15 residues. CDR3 bases: TGCGCCAGCAGCTTGGGACGGATAGTCGAGGGTACGCAGTATTTT. This codes for CASSLGRIVEGTQYF.

The rearrangement joins TRBV30 to TRBJ2-4, with D possibly matching TRBD1 (5 bases). This CDR3 has 15 residues. V was shortened by 0 bases and J by 9 bases, with 18 bases between the two germline ends. Germline V gives CDR1 GTSNPN, CDR2 SVGIG (reference sequence). CDR3 in DNA: TGTGCCTGGAGTGTACAGGAGACTCCCCTGGGCATTCAGTACTTC. This encodes CAWSVQETPLGIQYF.

There are a few counts of this clone. The J gene is TRBJ1-2, the V gene TRBV6-5; 10 positions match TRBD1. The germline CDR1 and CDR2 sequences are MNHEY and SVGAGI. Trimming took 8 bases from V and 4 from J; bases not matched to a gene: 10. The CDR3 has 15 residues. CDR3 in DNA: TGTGCCAGCGTATCGACAGGGGGCTATCGCTATGGCTACACCTTC. Translated, it gives CASVSTGGYRYGYTF.

The chain combines TRBV5-8 with TRBJ2-1; D remains ambiguous. V lost 0 bases, J lost 4 bases, and 2 bases lay in between. CDR1 and CDR2 from the germline V gene are SGHTS and YDEGEE. The CDR3 is 12 amino acids. The CDR3 here is CASSLVYNEQFF. The DNA for the CDR3 is TGTGCCAGCAGCTTGGTATACAATGAGCAGTTCTTC.

By sample fraction, this clone is medium-sized. The rearrangement joins TRBV15 to TRBJ1-5, with 9 bases that match TRBD1. Germline CDR1 and CDR2: LNHNV and YYDKDF (reference sequence). CDR3 length: 16 residues. J gave up 6 bases and V 0 bases, and 6 bases lay outside the gene matches. For the CDR3, the DNA is TGTGCCACCAGCAGAGATCGAGAGACAGGGGGTCAGCCCCAGCATTTT. This codes for CATSRDRETGGQPQHF.

There are a few counts of this clone. The rearrangement links TRBV16 to TRBJ1-2; D not resolved. V lost 1 base and J lost 1, with 7 bases in between. Germline V lookup: CDR1 KGHSY, CDR2 FQNENV. This CDR3 is 14 amino acids long. CDR3 DNA sequence: TGTGCCAGCAGCCAATTTCTCGTTAACTATGGCTACACCTTC. This gives the protein CASSQFLVNYGYTF.

J is TRBJ1-4 and V is TRBV30; 7 bases align to TRBD1. Germline values: CDR1 GTSNPN, CDR2 SVGIG (reference sequence). Trimming took 4 bases from V and 4 from J; bases not matched to a gene: 12. The CDR3 runs to 16 residues. CDR3 sequence reads: CAWNSGGFLGNEKLFF. The CDR3 DNA reads as TGTGCCTGGAATTCAGGGGGTTTTTTGGGTAATGAAAAACTGTTTTTT.

The chain combines TRBV19 with TRBJ2-5; a weak D match, TRBD2 (5 bases). The ends were cut back, 3 bases at V and 5 bases at J, with 10 bases in the middle. The V gene's germline CDR1 is LNHDA and CDR2 SQIVND (reference sequence). This CDR3 region has 13 residues. The CDR3 nucleotides are TGTGCCAGTAGTATCGGGATTCCCGAGACCCAGTACTTC. It specifies CASSIGIPETQYF. The full variable domain, completed using reference TRBV19 and TRBJ2-5, is DGGITQSPKYLFRKEGQNVTLSCEQNLNHDAMYWYRQDPGQGLRLIYYSQIVNDFQKGDIAEGYSVSREKKESFPLTVTSAQKNPTAFYLCASSIGIPETQYFGPGTRLLVL.

V usage is TRBV6-5 and J usage is TRBJ1-2; 9 nucleotides line up with TRBD1. CDR3 length: 16 amino acids. CDR1 is MNHEY, CDR2 SVGAGI, per germline. J was trimmed by 1 base and V by 2 bases; bases with no gene match: 5. The CDR3 sequence: CASSYAGTGSNYGYTF. In DNA form, the CDR3 reads TGTGCCAGCAGTTACGCAGGGACAGGGAGTAACTATGGCTACACCTTC.

The CDR3, as DNA: TGTGCCAGCAGTTCCGGCCGGGACAGGGGGAATTCACCCCTCCACTTT. It encodes CASSSGRDRGNSPLHF. V usage is TRBV6-6 and J usage is TRBJ1-6; 11 bases match TRBD1. CDR1 and CDR2 (germline): MNHNY, SVGAGI (reference sequence). V lost 4 bases to trimming and J lost 7 bases; unmatched junction nucleotides: 6. The CDR3 covers 16 residues.

This sequence joins TRBV6-1 and TRBJ2-5; 11 positions agree with TRBD1. Germline lookup yields CDR1 MNHNS and CDR2 SASEGT. The CDR3 is 16 residues long. Trimming at V came to 0 bases and at J to 4 bases, leaving 4 bases not matched to a gene. In nucleotides, the CDR3 is TGTGCCAGCAGTGAAGCTTTGGGGACAGGGGGAGAGACCCAGTACTTC. This sequence encodes CASSEALGTGGETQYF.

The rearrangement links TRBV18 to TRBJ2-3; TRBD2 aligns across 13 bases. CDR3 length: 17 amino acids. Unmatched junction bases numbered 8, after V lost 6 bases and J lost 2 bases. CDR1 is KGHSH and CDR2 is LQKENI in the germline V gene. CDR3 coding DNA: TGTGCCAGCTCTAATGGACTAGCGGGGGCCTCCACAGATACGCAGTATTTT. Translated, it gives CASSNGLAGASTDTQYF.

This clone was observed once. V and J are TRBV4-1 and TRBJ1-2; 8 nucleotides line up with TRBD1. V lost 5 bases and J lost 8; bases outside the gene matches: 16. The CDR3 has 16 residues. Per germline, CDR1 MGHRA and CDR2 YSYEKL. The CDR3 protein is CASSVAAGQAYGGYTF. The CDR3 DNA reads TGCGCCAGCAGCGTAGCCGCGGGACAGGCTTATGGGGGCTACACCTTC.

V is TRBV4-3 and J is TRBJ2-7; TRBD2 matches at 8 bases. V gave up 0 bases and J gave up 1 base; unmatched junction bases: 11. Per germline, CDR1 LGHNA and CDR2 YSLEER. The CDR3 has 18 amino acids. For the CDR3, the DNA is TGCGCCAGCAGCCAAGAGTCCCCCTTAGCGGGGCGATCCTACGAGCAGTACTTC. Amino acid sequence: CASSQESPLAGRSYEQYF.